Given below is one T cell receptor (beta chain) in context. The antigen is unknown. The PCR employed 60 Vbeta primers together with 13 Jbeta primers. Data came from immunoSEQ multiplex PCR; TCRdb stores just in-frame clones and leaves some out. The profile shows approximately 180,000 clones, roughly 85% of them singletons. The CDR3 consists of 16 residues. The sample is drawn from a study of cytomegalovirus exposure and HLA in healthy donors. Study overall: Genetic ancestry analysis placed approximately 78% of the 300 to 400 donors that were genotyped in the Caucasian-associated cluster.

Points from the study as a whole: Among the sequence variants, a highly shared cluster was likely an artifact of sequencing. When analyzed later, a missense DCLRE1C variant was found to be linked to TCR beta V- and J-gene trimming. Most TCR sequences proved rare, with some public TCRs found in many donors.

The source material was PBMCs. This TCR was sampled from a woman between 18 and 29 years old in good health and CMV-seronegative. J is TRBJ2-7 and V is TRBV21-1; the DNA was not compared with TRBD2, the D call given in the table. TRBV21-1 is a pseudogene segment. CDR3 nucleotides: TGTGCCAGCAGCAAAGCGCTCGGAAGGGAGCAGCGCGAGCAGTACTTC. Translating it yields CASSKALGREQREQYF.